One sample yielded the 15 T cell receptor beta chains listed below, sequenced in a study of control samples from healthy donors and cancer patients (dated by TCRdb to 2018 to 2021). Libraries were constructed by the immunoSEQ multiplex PCR assay. As stored in TCRdb, this immuneACCESS dataset retains in-frame rearrangements with V and J assigned. A fraction of the clones does not appear; measured against another copy, unresolved V genes explain less than half of the discrepancy, and the remainder lacks a known reason. Within this sample are 130,000 or so clones, with about 90% of them counted one time only. Approximately 6.8% of the sample rests with the top ten. The specimen was blood. All receptors come from a man between 18 and 35 years old in good health.

The chain is built from TRBV19 and TRBJ2-7; a weak D match, TRBD1 (7 bases). This CDR3 is built from 13 residues. Trimming pared 9 bases from V and 6 bases from J, leaving 18 bases between. CDR1 and CDR2 (germline): LNHDA, SQIVND (reference sequence). In DNA, the CDR3 is TGTGCCAGCGCGGACAGGAGGGGGGCCGAGCAGTACTTC. It is translated as CASADRRGAEQYF.

V usage is TRBV4-3 and J usage is TRBJ2-3; D not resolved. The CDR3 loop spans 14 amino acids. Germline V gene data show CDR1 as LGHNA and CDR2 as YSLEER. V was cut by 4 bases and J by 0 bases, with 8 bases left in between. CDR3 sequence reads: CASSPGASTDTQYF. The CDR3 DNA is TGCGCCAGCAGCCCCGGTGCCAGCACAGATACGCAGTATTTT.

The V call is TRBV28, the J call TRBJ1-4; D gene uncertain. CDR1 and CDR2 from the germline V gene are MDHEN and SYDVKM. Deletions cut 3 bases from V and 7 bases from J, with 12 bases between. The CDR3 loop spans 14 amino acids. CDR3: CASSLWRAGEKLFF. The CDR3 DNA follows: TGTGCCAGCAGTTTGTGGAGGGCGGGTGAAAAACTGTTTTTT.

The rearrangement uses TRBV6-2 or TRBV6-3 and TRBJ2-7; D is possibly TRBD1 (6 bases). The CDR3 has 16 residues. Trimming stripped 6 bases from V and 1 base from J, with 19 bases between. Germline values: CDR1 MNHEY, CDR2 SVGEGT. CDR3 residues: CASSPWWDTTSYEQYF. CDR3 nucleotide sequence: TGTGCCAGCAGCCCCTGGTGGGACACGACATCCTACGAGCAGTACTTC.

The CDR3 nucleotides read TGCAGCGTTGAAGAGTATTTGGTCGGGGAAGGAAACACCATATATTTT. Protein: CSVEEYLVGEGNTIYF. The V call is TRBV29-1, the J call TRBJ1-3; D not resolved. CDR3 length: 16 amino acids. V shed 0 bases and J shed 4 bases, with 16 bases lying between them. Germline V CDR1 and CDR2: SQVTM, ANQGSEA. Together with reference TRBV29-1 and TRBJ1-3, the CDR3 gives the full variable domain: SAVISQKPSRDICQRGTSLTIQCQVDSQVTMMFWYRQQPGQSLTLIATANQGSEATYESGFVIDKFPISRPNLTFSTLTVSNMSPEDSSIYLCSVEEYLVGEGNTIYFGEGSWLTVV.

The rearrangement joins TRBV5-5 to TRBJ1-4, with D unclear. This CDR3 spans 15 amino acids. Trimming took off 3 bases at V and 4 bases at J, with 13 bases between the two ends. Germline V gene lookup returns CDR1 SGHKS and CDR2 YYEKEE (reference sequence). This CDR3 reads CASSWSDNYNEKLFF. CDR3 DNA: TGTGCCAGCAGCTGGTCCGATAACTATAATGAAAAACTGTTTTTT.

A few counts support this clone. The rearrangement uses TRBV6-5 and TRBJ1-2, with no clear D. The germline CDR1 and CDR2 sequences are MNHEY and SVGAGI. V was shortened by 0 bases and J by 6 bases, with 11 bases between the two germline ends. The CDR3 length is 14 residues. Here the CDR3 DNA reads TGTGCCAGCAGTTACTCGGTAGTAACAGATGGCTACACCTTC. It encodes CASSYSVVTDGYTF.

The chain couples TRBV18 to TRBJ1-2; D may be TRBD1 (6 bases). Germline V gives CDR1 KGHSH, CDR2 LQKENI. The ends were cut back, 0 bases at V and 2 bases at J, with 7 bases in the middle. The CDR3 covers 14 residues. In nucleotides, the CDR3 is TGTGCCAGCTCACCACCCCAGGGGAACTATGGCTACACCTTC. It is translated as CASSPPQGNYGYTF. Supplemented by reference TRBV18 and TRBJ1-2, the full variable domain reads NAGVMQNPRHLVRRRGQEARLRCSPMKGHSHVYWYRQLPEEGLKFMVYLQKENIIDESGMPKERFSAEFPKEGPSILRIQQVVRGDSAAYFCASSPPQGNYGYTFGSGTRLTVV.

V gene TRBV10-3 combines with J gene TRBJ1-1, with 9 bases identical to TRBD1. Germline V gene sequence: CDR1 ENHRY, CDR2 SYGVKD. Trimming cost V 10 bases and J 5 bases; bases outside gene matches: 5. The CDR3 has 12 residues. CDR3 loop: CATKTGGTEAFF. The DNA for the CDR3 is TGTGCCACCAAGACAGGGGGAACTGAAGCTTTCTTT.

J is TRBJ1-1 and V is TRBV11-2; D is unclear. Germline V gene data show CDR1 as SGHAT and CDR2 as FQNNGV. Trimming cost V 1 base and J 4 bases, with 13 bases left between them. The CDR3 runs to 15 residues. As DNA, the CDR3 is TGTGCCAGCAGCTTAGTCGGGTCGTGGAGCACTGAAGCTTTCTTT. This translates into CASSLVGSWSTEAFF.

This chain uses TRBV10-3 with TRBJ2-7; TRBD1 matches at 8 bases. This CDR3 is 14 amino acids long. The junction had 6 bases not matched to a gene; V was cut back by 6 bases and J by 2 bases. Germline V gives CDR1 ENHRY, CDR2 SYGVKD. The CDR3 loop reads CAISPGQDTYEQYF. For the CDR3, the DNA is TGTGCCATCAGCCCGGGACAGGATACCTACGAGCAGTACTTC.

V is TRBV5-1 and J is TRBJ1-2, with a weak D call TRBD1 (6 bases). V was trimmed by 4 bases and J by 3 bases, leaving 13 bases between them. Germline CDR1 and CDR2: SGHRS and YFSETQ. The CDR3 is 14 residues long. This chain's CDR3 is CASSAIPGDYGYTF. CDR3 nucleotide sequence: TGCGCCAGCAGCGCTATACCAGGGGACTATGGCTACACCTTC.

The chain carries TRBV4-2 and TRBJ1-2; 7 bases are shared with TRBD1. V shed 2 bases, J shed 4 bases, and the junction held 4 bases outside the gene matches. Per germline, CDR1 LGHNA and CDR2 YNFKEQ. This CDR3 is 14 amino acids long. This chain's CDR3 is CASSQSDRAYGYTF. CDR3 coding DNA: TGTGCCAGCAGCCAATCCGACAGGGCCTATGGCTACACCTTC.

The V gene is TRBV19, the J gene TRBJ2-2; TRBD1 might be the D (6 bases). The CDR3 contains 15 residues. Germline assignment: CDR1 LNHDA and CDR2 SQIVND (reference sequence). V lost 5 bases, J lost 0 bases, and 10 bases lay in between. CDR3 sequence: CASSRQEANTGELFF. In nucleotides, the CDR3 is TGTGCCAGTAGTCGACAGGAAGCGAACACCGGGGAGCTGTTTTTT.

This clone is a singleton in its sample. This chain connects TRBV5-3 to TRBJ1-5; D is possibly TRBD1 (5 bases). Being an ORF, TRBV5-3 has a function that is uncertain. V gave up 4 bases and J gave up 1 base, with 18 bases separating them. The CDR3 is 17 residues long. The CDR3 loop is CARSDPGPAWSNQPQHF. DNA for the CDR3: TGTGCCAGAAGCGATCCGGGGCCAGCCTGGAGCAATCAGCCCCAGCATTTT.